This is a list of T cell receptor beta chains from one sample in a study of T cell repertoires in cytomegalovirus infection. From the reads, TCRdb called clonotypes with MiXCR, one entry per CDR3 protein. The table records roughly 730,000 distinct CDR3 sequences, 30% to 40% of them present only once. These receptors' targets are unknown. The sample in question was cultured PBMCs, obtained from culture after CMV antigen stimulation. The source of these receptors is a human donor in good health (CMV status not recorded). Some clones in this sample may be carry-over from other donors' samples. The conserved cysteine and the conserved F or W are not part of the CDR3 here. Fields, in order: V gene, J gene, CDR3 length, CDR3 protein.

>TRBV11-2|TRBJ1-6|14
ASSLGAGGGNSPLH
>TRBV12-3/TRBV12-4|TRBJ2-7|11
ASSNRGVREQY
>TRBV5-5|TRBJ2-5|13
ASSLPGTGQETQY
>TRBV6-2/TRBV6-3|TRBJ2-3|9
ASKIPDTQY
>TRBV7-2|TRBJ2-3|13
ASSPRTSGPGTQY
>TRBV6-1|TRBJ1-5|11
ASSPQLNQPQH
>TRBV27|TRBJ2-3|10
ASSPHQRAQY
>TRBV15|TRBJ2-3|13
ATSRDGTFTGTQY
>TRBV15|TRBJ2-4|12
ATSRELAKNIQY
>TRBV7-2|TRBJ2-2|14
ASSLSGTSGRGELF
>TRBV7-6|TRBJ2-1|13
ASSGARDNGDEQF
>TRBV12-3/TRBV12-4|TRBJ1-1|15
ASSGDRGRLTNTEAF
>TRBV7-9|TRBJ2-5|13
ASSASGTGGMTQY
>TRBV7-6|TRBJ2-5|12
ASGQDSFGETQY
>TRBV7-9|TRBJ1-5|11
ASSPVNDQPQH
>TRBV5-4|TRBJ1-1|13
ASSSDRFMNTEAF
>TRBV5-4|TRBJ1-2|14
ASSYTGQGAYYGYT
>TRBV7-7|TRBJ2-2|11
ASSWGNTGELF
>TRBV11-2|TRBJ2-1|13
ASSQGHLSYNEQF
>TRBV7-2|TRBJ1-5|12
ASSPRGFNQPQH
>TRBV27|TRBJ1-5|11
ARGQGYMLPQH
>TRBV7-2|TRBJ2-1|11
ASTRPPYNEQF
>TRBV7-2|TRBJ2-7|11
ASSPQVLYEQY
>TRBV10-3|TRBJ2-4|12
AISTPSAKNIQY
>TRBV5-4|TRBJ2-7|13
ASTRGGTGVDEQY
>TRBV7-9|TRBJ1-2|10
ASSLDGRGYT
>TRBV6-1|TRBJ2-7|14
ASSETLAGEQSGQY
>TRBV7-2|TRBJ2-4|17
ASSSMGAPGTLAKNIQY
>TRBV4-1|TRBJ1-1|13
ASSQEPTQNTEAF
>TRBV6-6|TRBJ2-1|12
ASSSGQGNNEQF
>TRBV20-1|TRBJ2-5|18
SAREDRPGLAGYWGETQY
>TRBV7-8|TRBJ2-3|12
ASSKRRHTDTQY
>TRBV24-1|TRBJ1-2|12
ATSDSDISYGYT
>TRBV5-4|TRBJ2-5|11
ATSGGEEETQY
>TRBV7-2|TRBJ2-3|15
ASSVEPGLAGPGTQY
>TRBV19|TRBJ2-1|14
ASSISSGLRYNEQF
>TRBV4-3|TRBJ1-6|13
ASSQDPGTNSPLH
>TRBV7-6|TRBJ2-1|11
ASSPKYETKQF
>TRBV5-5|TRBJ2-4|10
ASSLEANIQY
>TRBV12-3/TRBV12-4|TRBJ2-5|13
ASSFNRGLKETQY
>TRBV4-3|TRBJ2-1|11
ASSQDGVGEQF